Below are 19 T cell receptor beta chains sequenced from a single sample in a study of T cell responses to AZD1222 COVID-19 vaccine. Profiled with immunoSEQ multiplex PCR; TCRdb holds only in-frame clones, not every one. The sample records about 76,000 clones, more than 75% being singletons. Sample: peripheral blood, taken on day 0 of AZD1222 vaccination. These receptors originate from an adult in good health.

This chain joins TRBV4-2 and TRBJ2-7; the D gene could be TRBD1 or TRBD2 (5 bases each). Germline V CDR1 and CDR2: LGHNA, YNFKEQ. CDR3 length equals 15 residues. Trimming removed 3 bases at V and 5 bases at J, with 17 bases between. The chain's CDR3 is CASSQFRDGRHEQYF. For the CDR3, the DNA is TGTGCCAGCAGCCAGTTCCGGGACGGGCGCCACGAGCAGTACTTC.

This clone was counted only a few times. The sample holds other DNA sequences that translate to the same CDR3. This chain uses TRBV7-9 with TRBJ1-2; the D gene is possibly TRBD1 (5 bases). Trimming cost V 4 bases and J 3 bases, with 6 bases left between them. Germline-derived CDR1 and CDR2 are SEHNR and FQNEAQ (reference sequence). This CDR3 spans 12 amino acids. Here the CDR3 reads CASSWGDYGYTF. The CDR3 nucleotides read TGTGCCAGCAGCTGGGGGGACTATGGCTACACCTTC.

The chain combines TRBV20-1 with TRBJ1-4; D remains unclear. Germline assignment: CDR1 DFQATT and CDR2 SNEGSKA (reference sequence). Trimming shortened V by 3 bases and J by 8 bases, and 4 bases separated the two germline ends. This CDR3 is built from 10 residues. CDR3 nucleotide sequence: TGCAGTGCTAGGGGCGAAAAACTGTTTTTT. It encodes CSARGEKLFF.

A few counts support this clone. The chain has TRBV7-8 and TRBJ2-5; 15 positions match TRBD2. CDR3 length: 20 amino acids. Trimming at V came to 3 bases and at J to 3 bases, leaving 14 bases not matched to a gene. From germline, CDR1 is SGHVS and CDR2 FQNEAQ. CDR3 sequence: CASSFHHRRTSGGDKETQYF. CDR3 DNA sequence: TGTGCCAGCAGCTTTCACCACAGGAGGACTAGCGGGGGGGACAAAGAGACCCAGTACTTC.

The chain uses TRBV5-5 and TRBJ2-2; maybe TRBD2 (5 bases). The CDR3 spans 16 residues. Trimming shortened V by 2 bases and J by 3 bases, and 14 bases separated the two germline ends. Germline V gives CDR1 SGHKS, CDR2 YYEKEE (reference sequence). CDR3 coding DNA: TGTGCCAGCAGCTTTGGAGGCGGGCTAGACACCGGGGAGCTGTTTTTT. It yields the protein CASSFGGGLDTGELFF.

The chain joins TRBV5-6 to TRBJ1-3; D ambiguous. There are 14 residues in the CDR3. Germline V gene lookup returns CDR1 SGHDT and CDR2 YYEEEE. The germline V and J ends were trimmed by 4 bases and 8 bases, with 16 bases remaining between them. DNA for the CDR3: TGTGCCAGCAGCCTTCAACGCGGGAGGGACACCATATATTTT. It translates to CASSLQRGRDTIYF.

The V call is TRBV3-1 (or the pseudogene TRBV3-2), the J call TRBJ1-1; 7 bases are a match to TRBD1. The trim removed 0 bases at V and 0 bases at J, leaving 4 bases unmatched. The CDR3 contains 16 residues. Germline assignment: CDR1 LGHDT and CDR2 YNNKEL (reference sequence). The CDR3 DNA reads as TGTGCCAGCAGCCAAGACTCCGGGACAGTGAACACTGAAGCTTTCTTT. It encodes CASSQDSGTVNTEAFF.

The chain recombines TRBV7-9 with TRBJ2-7, with TRBD2 identical over 7 bases. The CDR3 is 14 residues long. The trim removed 3 bases at V and 4 bases at J, leaving 6 bases unmatched. Germline lookup yields CDR1 SEHNR and CDR2 FQNEAQ (reference sequence). The CDR3 reads CASSLGGRGYEQYF. CDR3 coding DNA: TGTGCCAGCAGCTTGGGCGGGAGAGGGTACGAGCAGTACTTC.

The J gene is TRBJ2-3, the V gene TRBV15; TRBD2 aligns across 10 bases. Germline lookup yields CDR1 LNHNV and CDR2 YYDKDF (reference sequence). Trimming cost V 2 bases and J 0 bases; bases outside gene matches: 5. The CDR3 is made up of 17 amino acids. The CDR3 sequence: CATSRTLSGGSTDTQYF. CDR3 coding DNA: TGTGCCACCAGCAGAACCCTTAGCGGGGGGAGCACAGATACGCAGTATTTT.

The chain employs TRBV9 and TRBJ1-1; D is undetermined. Germline CDR1 is SGDLS and CDR2 is YYNGEE. This CDR3 spans 15 amino acids. V lost 4 bases and J lost 0, with 13 bases in between. CDR3 DNA: TGTGCCAGCAGCACTACGGGGTACATGAACACTGAAGCTTTCTTT. Its protein product is CASSTTGYMNTEAFF.

This chain joins TRBV27 and TRBJ2-5; no clear D gene. The V end was cut by 1 base, the J end by 5 bases, with 5 bases between. The germline V gene has CDR1 MNHEY and CDR2 SMNVEV (reference sequence). The CDR3 is 12 residues long. CDR3 in amino acids: CASSLLGETQYF. CDR3 bases: TGTGCCAGCAGTTTATTAGGGGAGACCCAGTACTTC.

The rearrangement links TRBV2 to TRBJ2-5; TRBD2 agrees at 7 bases. Trimming cost V 3 bases and J 4 bases; bases outside gene matches: 8. The CDR3 runs to 15 residues. Per germline, CDR1 SNHLY and CDR2 FYNNEI. The CDR3 sequence: CASSERLERGETQYF. CDR3 nucleotides: TGTGCCAGCAGTGAGCGGCTGGAGCGGGGAGAGACCCAGTACTTC. Full variable domain (rest looked up from reference TRBV2 and TRBJ2-5): EPEVTQTPSHQVTQMGQEVILRCVPISNHLYFYWYRQILGQKVEFLVSFYNNEISEKSEIFDDQFSVERPDGSNFTLKIRSTKLEDSAMYFCASSERLERGETQYFGPGTRLLVL.

This clone was detected only once. This chain links TRBV11-3 with TRBJ1-6; D call uncertain. This CDR3 spans 15 amino acids. Germline CDR1 and CDR2: SGHNT and YENEEA. V gave up 7 bases and J gave up 0 bases, with 10 bases separating them. CDR3 loop: CASTRESSYNSPLHF. CDR3 bases: TGTGCCAGCACCCGAGAGAGCTCCTATAATTCACCCCTCCACTTT. The whole variable domain, remainder taken from reference TRBV11-3 and TRBJ1-6, is EAGVVQSPRYKIIEKKQPVAFWCNPISGHNTLYWYLQNLGQGPELLIRYENEEAVDDSQLPKDRFSAERLKGVDSTLKIQPAELGDSAVYLCASTRESSYNSPLHFGNGTRLTVT.

V usage is TRBV5-5 and J usage is TRBJ2-2; D gene uncertain. The germline V and J ends were trimmed by 2 bases and 7 bases, with 6 bases remaining between them. The CDR3 runs to 12 residues. From germline, CDR1 is SGHKS and CDR2 YYEKEE (reference sequence). CDR3 sequence: CASSFSGGELFF. In DNA form, the CDR3 reads TGTGCCAGCAGCTTCTCAGGCGGGGAGCTGTTTTTT.

The chain employs TRBV18 and TRBJ1-2, with D maybe TRBD1 (5 bases). The CDR3 runs 16 residues. Trimming removed 0 bases at V and 0 bases at J, with 11 bases between. Looked up from germline, CDR1 is KGHSH and CDR2 is LQKENI. The CDR3 protein is CASSPPAGRTNYGYTF. DNA of the CDR3: TGTGCCAGCTCACCACCGGCAGGGCGAACTAACTATGGCTACACCTTC.

This chain links TRBV5-1 with TRBJ2-5; no definite D call. Trimming removed 4 bases from V and 2 bases from J, with 6 bases in between. CDR3 length: 12 residues. The germline gives CDR1 SGHRS, CDR2 YFSETQ. CDR3 DNA: TGCGCCAGCAGCCAGTTACAAGAGACCCAGTACTTC. Translation gives CASSQLQETQYF.

This clone was recorded once. This sequence joins TRBV10-3 and TRBJ2-1; D uncertain. V lost 6 bases, J lost 3 bases, and 12 bases lay in between. In germline, CDR1 is ENHRY, CDR2 SYGVKD. The CDR3 runs to 14 residues. CDR3 nucleotide sequence: TGTGCCATCAGGGTGTCAGCTGACTACAATGAGCAGTTCTTC. Residues: CAIRVSADYNEQFF.

DNA of the CDR3: TGTGCCAGCAGCCCAGGTGGGGTATGGGGCTATGGCTACACCTTC. This encodes CASSPGGVWGYGYTF. V and J are TRBV2 and TRBJ1-2; D gene uncertain. Germline V lookup: CDR1 SNHLY, CDR2 FYNNEI. This CDR3 has 15 amino acids. The V and J ends lost 6 bases and 4 bases respectively, with 18 bases between them.

The V call is TRBV4-1, the J call TRBJ2-5; D possibly matches TRBD1 or TRBD2 (5 bases each). Looked up from germline, CDR1 is MGHRA and CDR2 is YSYEKL. This CDR3 has 15 residues. The V gene lost 1 base and the J gene lost 5 bases, with 14 bases spanning the gap. Written as DNA, the CDR3 is TGCGCCAGCAGCCAAGGGCGGGCAGGGTCGGAGACCCAGTACTTC. Its translation: CASSQGRAGSETQYF.